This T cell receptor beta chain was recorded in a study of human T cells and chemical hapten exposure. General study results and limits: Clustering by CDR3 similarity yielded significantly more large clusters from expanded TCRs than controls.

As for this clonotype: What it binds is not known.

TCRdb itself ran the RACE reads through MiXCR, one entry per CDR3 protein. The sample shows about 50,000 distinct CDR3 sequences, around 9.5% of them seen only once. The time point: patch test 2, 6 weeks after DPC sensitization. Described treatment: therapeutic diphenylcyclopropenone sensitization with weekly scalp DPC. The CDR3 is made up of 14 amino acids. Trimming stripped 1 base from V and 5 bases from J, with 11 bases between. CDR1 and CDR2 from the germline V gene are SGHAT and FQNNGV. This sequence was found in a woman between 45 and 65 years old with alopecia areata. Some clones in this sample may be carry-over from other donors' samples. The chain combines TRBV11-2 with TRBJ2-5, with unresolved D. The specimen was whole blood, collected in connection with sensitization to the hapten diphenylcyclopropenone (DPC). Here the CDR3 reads CASSLAGSRETQYF. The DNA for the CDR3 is TGTGCCAGCAGCTTAGCCGGCTCCCGGGAGACCCAGTACTTC. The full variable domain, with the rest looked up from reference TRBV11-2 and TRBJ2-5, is EAGVAQSPRYKIIEKRQSVAFWCNPISGHATLYWYQQILGQGPKLLIQFQNNGVVDDSQLPKDRFSAERLKGVDSTLKIQPAKLEDSAVYLCASSLAGSRETQYFGPGTRLLVL.